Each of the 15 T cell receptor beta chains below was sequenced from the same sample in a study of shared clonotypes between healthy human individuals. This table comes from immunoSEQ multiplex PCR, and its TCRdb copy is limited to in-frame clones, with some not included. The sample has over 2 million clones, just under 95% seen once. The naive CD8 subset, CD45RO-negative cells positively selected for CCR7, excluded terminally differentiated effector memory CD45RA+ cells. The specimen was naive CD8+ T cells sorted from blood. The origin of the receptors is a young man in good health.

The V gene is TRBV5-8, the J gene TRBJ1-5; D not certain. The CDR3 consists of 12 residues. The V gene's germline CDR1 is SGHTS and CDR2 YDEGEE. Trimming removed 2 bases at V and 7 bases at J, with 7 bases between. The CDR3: CASSLGAQPQHF. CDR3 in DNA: TGTGCCAGCAGCTTAGGCGCCCAGCCCCAGCATTTT.

The CDR3 loop is CASSQDPLGTATYEQYF. In nucleotides, the CDR3 is TGCGCCAGCAGCCAAGATCCATTGGGGACTGCAACCTACGAGCAGTACTTC. The chain uses TRBV4-3 and TRBJ2-7, with D perhaps matching TRBD2 (6 bases). The V gene's germline CDR1 is LGHNA and CDR2 YSLEER. Between the trimmed V and J ends, which lost 0 bases and 2 bases, there was a span of 17 bases. CDR3 length: 17 residues.

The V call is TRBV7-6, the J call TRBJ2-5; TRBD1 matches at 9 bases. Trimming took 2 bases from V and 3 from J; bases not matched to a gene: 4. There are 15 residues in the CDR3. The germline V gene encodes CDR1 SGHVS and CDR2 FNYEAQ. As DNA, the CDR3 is TGTGCCAGCAGCTTATATGGGACAGGGAAAGAGACCCAGTACTTC. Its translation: CASSLYGTGKETQYF.

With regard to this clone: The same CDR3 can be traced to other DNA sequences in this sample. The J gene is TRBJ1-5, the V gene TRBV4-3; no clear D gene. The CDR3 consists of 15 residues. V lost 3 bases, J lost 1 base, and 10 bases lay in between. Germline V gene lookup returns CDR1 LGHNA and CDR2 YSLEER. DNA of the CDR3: TGCGCCAGCAGCCAGTTGACCGGGAGCAATCAGCCCCAGCATTTT. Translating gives CASSQLTGSNQPQHF.

CDR3 amino acids: CASSSLAASTDTQYF. The CDR3 DNA reads TGTGCCAGCAGCAGCTTAGCGGCCAGCACAGATACGCAGTATTTT. The chain is built from TRBV9 and TRBJ2-3, with a possible D match to TRBD2 (6 bases). The V end lost 4 bases, the J end lost 0 bases, and 12 bases lay between the germline ends. Germline loops: CDR1 SGDLS, CDR2 YYNGEE. The CDR3 has 15 residues.

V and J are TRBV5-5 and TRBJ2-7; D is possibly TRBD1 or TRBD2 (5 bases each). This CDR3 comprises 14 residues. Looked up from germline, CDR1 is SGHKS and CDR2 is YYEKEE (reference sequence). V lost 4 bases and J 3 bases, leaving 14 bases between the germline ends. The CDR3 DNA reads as TGTGCCAGCAGCCACCGGGACCAGATCTACGAGCAGTACTTC. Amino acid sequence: CASSHRDQIYEQYF.

DNA of the CDR3: TGTGCCAGCAGTAGGACAGGGGGTGTAGAAGAGCAGTACTTC. Translating gives CASSRTGGVEEQYF. The chain combines TRBV2 with TRBJ2-7, with TRBD1 matching over 10 bases. CDR1 is SNHLY and CDR2 is FYNNEI in the germline V gene. With 5 bases clipped from V and 7 bases from J, the junction kept 8 bases outside the gene matches. The CDR3 totals 14 residues.

This CDR3 is CASSWQPNTGELFF. CDR3 in DNA: TGTGCCAGCAGTTGGCAGCCTAACACCGGGGAGCTGTTTTTT. The chain employs TRBV6-6 and TRBJ2-2; D call uncertain. Germline V gene lookup returns CDR1 MNHNY and CDR2 SVGAGI (reference sequence). V gave up 4 bases and J gave up 2 bases, with 8 bases separating them. The CDR3 is 14 amino acids.

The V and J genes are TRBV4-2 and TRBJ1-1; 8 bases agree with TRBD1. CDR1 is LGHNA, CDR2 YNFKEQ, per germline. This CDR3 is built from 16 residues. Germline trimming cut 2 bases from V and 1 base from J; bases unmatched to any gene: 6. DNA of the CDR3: TGTGCCAGCAGCCAACCGGCCGGGACAGGGAACACTGAAGCTTTCTTT. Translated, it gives CASSQPAGTGNTEAFF.

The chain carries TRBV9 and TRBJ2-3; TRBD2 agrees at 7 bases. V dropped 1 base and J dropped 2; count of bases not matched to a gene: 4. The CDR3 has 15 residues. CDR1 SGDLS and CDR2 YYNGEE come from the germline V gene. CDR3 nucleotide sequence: TGTGCCAGCAGCGTACTCGCGGGAGACACAGATACGCAGTATTTT. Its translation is CASSVLAGDTDTQYF.

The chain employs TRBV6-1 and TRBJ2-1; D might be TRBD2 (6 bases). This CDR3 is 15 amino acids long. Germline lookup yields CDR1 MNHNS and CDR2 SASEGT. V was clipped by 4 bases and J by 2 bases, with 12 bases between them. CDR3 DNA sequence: TGTGCCAGCAGTGTATACGGGAGCGCCTACAATGAGCAGTTCTTC. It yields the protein CASSVYGSAYNEQFF.

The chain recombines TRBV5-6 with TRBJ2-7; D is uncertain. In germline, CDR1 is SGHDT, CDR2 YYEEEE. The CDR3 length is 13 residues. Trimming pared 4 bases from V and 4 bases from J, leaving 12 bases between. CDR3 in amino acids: CASSTTDGYEQYF. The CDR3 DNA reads TGTGCCAGCAGCACCACGGACGGGTACGAGCAGTACTTC.

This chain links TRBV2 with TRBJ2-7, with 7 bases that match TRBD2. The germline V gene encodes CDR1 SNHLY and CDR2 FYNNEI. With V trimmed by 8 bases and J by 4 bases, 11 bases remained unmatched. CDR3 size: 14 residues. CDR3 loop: CASEGTTSFYEQYF. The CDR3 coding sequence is TGTGCCAGCGAGGGGACGACTAGCTTTTACGAGCAGTACTTC.

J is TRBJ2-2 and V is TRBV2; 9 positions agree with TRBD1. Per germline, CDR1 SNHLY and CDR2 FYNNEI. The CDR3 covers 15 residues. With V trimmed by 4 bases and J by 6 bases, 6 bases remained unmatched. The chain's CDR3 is CASSGGQGRPGELFF. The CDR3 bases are TGTGCCAGCAGTGGGGGACAGGGTCGCCCCGGGGAGCTGTTTTTT.

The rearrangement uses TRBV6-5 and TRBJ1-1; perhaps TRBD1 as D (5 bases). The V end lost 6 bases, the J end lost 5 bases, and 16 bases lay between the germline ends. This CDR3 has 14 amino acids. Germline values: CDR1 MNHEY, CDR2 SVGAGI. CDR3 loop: CASSRDPRGTEAFF. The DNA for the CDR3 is TGTGCCAGCAGCCGGGATCCACGGGGGACTGAAGCTTTCTTT.